These 26 T cell receptor beta chains came from one sample sequenced in a study of cytomegalovirus exposure and HLA in healthy donors. PCR was performed using 60 Vbeta and 13 Jbeta primers. Here immunoSEQ multiplex PCR was the method, and the copy in TCRdb shows in-frame clones only, minus some. The sample shows about 89,000 clones, around nine tenths of them seen only once. Sequences were obtained from PBMCs. Receptors originate from a man under 40 in good health and CMV-seropositive.

The CDR3 sequence: CASSDTSGRDTQYF. CDR3 bases: TGCGCCAGCAGTGATACTAGCGGGAGAGATACGCAGTATTTT. J is TRBJ2-3 and V is TRBV10-1; 11 bases line up with TRBD2. V lost 3 bases to trimming and J lost 5 bases; unmatched junction nucleotides: 1. This CDR3 is built from 14 residues. Germline CDR1 reads WNHNN; CDR2 reads SYGVQD (reference sequence).

V and J are TRBV19 and TRBJ2-7, with D hard to call. CDR3 length equals 14 residues. V dropped 5 bases and J dropped 2 bases, with 13 bases sitting between them. Germline CDR1 is LNHDA and CDR2 is SQIVND (reference sequence). CDR3 DNA: TGTGCCAGTAGTCCACTGCTACCCCCCTACGAGCAGTACTTC. Protein product: CASSPLLPPYEQYF.

The chain joins TRBV18 to TRBJ1-4, with D tentatively TRBD1 (5 bases). The germline CDR1 and CDR2 sequences are KGHSH and LQKENI. V was cut by 5 bases and J by 4 bases, with 14 bases left in between. The CDR3 has 15 residues. CDR3: CASSSRDGVNEKLFF. As DNA, the CDR3 is TGTGCCAGCTCATCCAGGGATGGGGTTAATGAAAAACTGTTTTTT.

The chain combines TRBV7-8 with TRBJ1-1; unclear D gene. V gave up 5 bases and J gave up 5 bases, with 9 bases separating them. Germline CDR1 and CDR2: SGHVS and FQNEAQ. The CDR3 contains 12 residues. The CDR3 nucleotides read TGTGCCAGCAGCCTCACCCGGACTGAAGCTTTCTTT. Its translation is CASSLTRTEAFF.

The DNA for the CDR3 is TGTGCCAGCAATTACAGGGGGCTTGGGACCCAGTACTTC. This sequence encodes CASNYRGLGTQYF. The V call is TRBV27, the J call TRBJ2-5, with 9 bases matching TRBD1. The CDR3 has 13 residues. The V and J ends lost 7 bases and 7 bases, in that order; junction bases with no gene match: 7. Per germline, CDR1 MNHEY and CDR2 SMNVEV (reference sequence).

The chain combines TRBV7-8 with TRBJ2-1, with 16 nucleotides matching TRBD2. Per the germline V gene, CDR1 is SGHVS and CDR2 is FQNEAQ. The CDR3 spans 19 residues. The J segment lost 6 bases and the V segment lost 1 base, leaving 9 bases of the junction unmatched. CDR3 nucleotide sequence: TGTGCCAGCAGCTTAGTCGCGGGACTAGCGGGAGGGCCATTCAATGAGCAGTTCTTC. The encoded protein is CASSLVAGLAGGPFNEQFF.

In DNA, the CDR3 is TGTGCCAGCAGTCCTCCGGACTTTCCTACAATTGAGCAGTTCTTC. As protein: CASSPPDFPTIEQFF. V gene TRBV27 combines with J gene TRBJ2-1, with D perhaps matching TRBD2 (5 bases). Trimming took off 5 bases at V and 9 bases at J, with 20 bases between the two ends. The CDR3 spans 15 residues. Germline V gene lookup returns CDR1 MNHEY and CDR2 SMNVEV (reference sequence).

The chain is built from TRBV10-3 and TRBJ2-6; 12 nucleotides line up with TRBD2. The CDR3 length is 17 residues. V lost 10 bases to trimming and J lost 1 base; unmatched junction nucleotides: 8. CDR1 and CDR2 from the germline V gene are ENHRY and SYGVKD. The CDR3 region is CATARTSGISGANVLTF. The CDR3 DNA reads TGTGCCACCGCGCGGACTAGCGGGATTTCTGGGGCCAACGTCCTGACTTTC.

This clone was found once. The rearrangement uses TRBV28 and TRBJ1-5; TRBD1 is a possible D gene (6 bases). The CDR3 is 18 amino acids. Per the germline V gene, CDR1 is MDHEN and CDR2 is SYDVKM. With 6 bases removed from V and 1 base from J, the gap between germline ends came to 22 bases. The CDR3 here is CASRTKGQGIFSNQPQHF. In DNA form, the CDR3 reads TGTGCCAGCAGAACGAAAGGCCAGGGGATATTCAGCAATCAGCCCCAGCATTTT.

The chain joins TRBV4-1 to TRBJ2-1; 7 positions agree with TRBD2. Trimming at V came to 5 bases and at J to 8 bases, leaving 15 bases not matched to a gene. This CDR3 has 16 residues. CDR1 is MGHRA, CDR2 YSYEKL, per germline. The CDR3, as DNA: TGCGCCAGCAGCTATCTTGAGGGAGGGCCGTACTATGAGCAGTTCTTC. Protein product: CASSYLEGGPYYEQFF.

J is TRBJ1-6 and V is TRBV10-3; a weak D match, TRBD1 (6 bases). CDR3 size: 14 residues. The germline V gene has CDR1 ENHRY and CDR2 SYGVKD. V gave up 5 bases and J gave up 4 bases, with 9 bases separating them. CDR3 loop: CAISSGVYNSPLHF. The CDR3 nucleotides are TGTGCCATCAGTTCAGGGGTATATAATTCACCCCTCCACTTT.

The rearrangement links TRBV21-1 to TRBJ1-1; TRBD1 was called by the table and not checked on the DNA. TRBV21-1 is a pseudogene segment. The CDR3 totals 15 residues. CDR3 in DNA: TGTGCCAGCAGCCCTCCACAGGGCTCGAACACTGAAGCTTTCTTT. Residues: CASSPPQGSNTEAFF.

The V gene is TRBV15, the J gene TRBJ2-1, with TRBD2 identical over 8 bases. Germline trimming cut 5 bases from V and 4 bases from J; bases unmatched to any gene: 13. Germline-derived CDR1 and CDR2 are LNHNV and YYDKDF (reference sequence). The CDR3 consists of 17 residues. CDR3 in DNA: TGTGCCACCAGCCCCGAGAAAGCGGGAGCGAGGTACAATGAGCAGTTCTTC. Translation gives CATSPEKAGARYNEQFF.

The V gene is TRBV4-1, the J gene TRBJ1-1; 7 nucleotides match TRBD1. CDR1 and CDR2 (germline): MGHRA, YSYEKL. CDR3 size: 13 residues. V lost 1 base and J lost 6; bases outside the gene matches: 2. In nucleotides, the CDR3 is TGCGCCAGCAGCCAAGGGGGACAGCCTGAAGCTTTCTTT. It encodes CASSQGGQPEAFF.

The chain carries TRBV5-1 and TRBJ2-1; 7 nucleotides align to TRBD1. Germline CDR1 is SGHRS and CDR2 is YFSETQ. This CDR3 has 16 residues. The J segment lost 2 bases and the V segment lost 3 bases, leaving 8 bases of the junction unmatched. Here the CDR3 DNA reads TGCGCCAGCAGCTACACACAGGGGACCACCTACAATGAGCAGTTCTTC. Translating gives CASSYTQGTTYNEQFF.

This clone was recorded only once. The genes are TRBV2 and TRBJ1-1; 7 bases are a match to TRBD1. Germline V gives CDR1 SNHLY, CDR2 FYNNEI. With 6 bases clipped from V and 1 base from J, the junction kept 2 bases outside the gene matches. This CDR3 is built from 13 residues. The CDR3 DNA reads TGTGCCAGCAGGGGACAGCCGAACACTGAAGCTTTCTTT. This gives the protein CASRGQPNTEAFF.

The CDR3 sequence is CASSFDRVRSNTEAFF. As DNA, the CDR3 is TGCGCCAGCAGTTTCGACAGGGTGAGATCGAACACTGAAGCTTTCTTT. The V and J genes are TRBV5-1 and TRBJ1-1; 7 bases fit TRBD1. CDR1 and CDR2 (germline): SGHRS, YFSETQ. This CDR3 region has 16 residues. Losses at the gene ends were 5 bases for V and 1 base for J; bases not matched to a gene: 11.

This clone appeared a single time. This chain links TRBV6-6 with TRBJ2-7; D is unclear. CDR3 length: 13 amino acids. Germline CDR1 MNHNY, CDR2 SVGAGI (reference sequence). With 4 bases removed from V and 2 bases from J, the gap between germline ends came to 9 bases. The CDR3, as DNA: TGTGCCAGCAGTTCCAGTTGGCCCTACGAGCAGTACTTC. Translating gives CASSSSWPYEQYF.

J is TRBJ2-1 and V is TRBV18, with TRBD2 identical over 10 bases. The V gene's germline CDR1 is KGHSH and CDR2 LQKENI. The ends lost 8 bases at V and 5 bases at J; junction bases unmatched: 15. The CDR3 has 17 residues. The DNA of the CDR3 is TGTGCCAGCCCGCCCACCGCTAGCGGGAGTTCCCACAATGAGCAGTTCTTC. This translates into CASPPTASGSSHNEQFF.

V gene TRBV9 combines with J gene TRBJ1-3; no clear D. CDR3 length: 16 amino acids. Per the germline V gene, CDR1 is SGDLS and CDR2 is YYNGEE. V was shortened by 0 bases and J by 0 bases, with 10 bases between the two germline ends. CDR3 amino acids: CASSVAPGFSGNTIYF. CDR3 in DNA: TGTGCCAGCAGCGTAGCCCCGGGATTCTCTGGAAACACCATATATTTT.

This sequence joins TRBV11-2 and TRBJ2-1; 11 nucleotides agree with TRBD2. CDR1 is SGHAT, CDR2 FQNNGV, per germline. The V and J ends lost 1 base and 8 bases, in that order; junction bases with no gene match: 4. This CDR3 region has 15 residues. The DNA of the CDR3 is TGTGCCAGCAGCTTAGTAGCACTAGCGGGAGATGAGCAGTTCTTC. Its protein is CASSLVALAGDEQFF.

V usage is TRBV19 and J usage is TRBJ2-7, with TRBD2 matching 9 bases. J lost 0 bases, V lost 6 bases, and 6 bases had no gene match. This CDR3 has 15 amino acids. The V gene's germline CDR1 is LNHDA and CDR2 SQIVND (reference sequence). The CDR3 sequence: CASSLGLALSYEQYF. The CDR3 DNA sequence: TGTGCCAGTAGCTTGGGACTAGCACTCTCCTACGAGCAGTACTTC.

CDR3 sequence: CASSQGQGGYGYTF. CDR3 bases: TGTGCCAGCAGCCAGGGACAGGGAGGCTATGGCTACACCTTC. V gene TRBV7-3 combines with J gene TRBJ1-2; TRBD1 matches 9 bases. Germline values: CDR1 SGHTA, CDR2 FQGTGA. The CDR3 loop spans 14 amino acids. Losses at the gene ends were 5 bases for V and 4 bases for J; bases not matched to a gene: 5.

The chain employs TRBV27 and TRBJ2-2; the match to TRBD2 covers 9 bases. Losses at the gene ends were 7 bases for V and 6 bases for J; bases not matched to a gene: 9. This CDR3 is 15 amino acids long. The germline CDR1 and CDR2 sequences are MNHEY and SMNVEV (reference sequence). This CDR3 is CASKSLAGDAGELFF. In DNA form, the CDR3 reads TGTGCCAGCAAGTCCTTAGCGGGAGACGCCGGGGAGCTGTTTTTT.

J is TRBJ1-4 and V is TRBV7-9; tentative D call: TRBD1 (5 bases). Trimming cost V 0 bases and J 8 bases, with 10 bases left between them. The CDR3 spans 14 residues. Germline CDR1 and CDR2: SEHNR and FQNEAQ (reference sequence). The CDR3 reads CASSLAGVGEKLFF. In DNA form, the CDR3 reads TGTGCCAGCAGCTTAGCAGGGGTAGGGGAAAAACTGTTTTTT.

This chain joins TRBV7-9 and TRBJ2-3, with 12 positions matching TRBD2. Germline V gives CDR1 SEHNR, CDR2 FQNEAQ (reference sequence). The CDR3 length is 18 residues. With 1 base clipped from V and 8 bases from J, the junction kept 13 bases outside the gene matches. The CDR3 reads CASSLGLRLAGVVGTQYF. The CDR3 nucleotides read TGTGCCAGCAGCTTAGGGTTACGACTAGCGGGAGTTGTAGGTACGCAGTATTTT.